Below, 21 T cell receptor beta chains from the same sample are listed, as sequenced in a study of T cells expressing NK-cell markers. From its re-call of the 5' RACE reads, TCRdb lists each CDR3 protein once, without DNA. This listing includes hundreds of thousands of distinct CDR3 sequences. The source material was blood T cells: a sorted CD56 or NKG2C T cell subset, CD4+ or CD8+ T cells, or bulk PBMC T cells (not recorded which). The receptors shown here come from a man aged 18 to 69 in good health.

The chain couples TRBV3-1 to TRBJ1-2; without DNA, the TCRdb call of TRBD1 cannot be checked. From germline, CDR1 is LGHDT and CDR2 YNNKEL (reference sequence). This CDR3 spans 15 amino acids. CDR3 sequence reads: CASSQDLGGGRLRTF.

V is TRBV30 and J is TRBJ2-3. Looked up from germline, CDR1 is GTSNPN and CDR2 is SVGIG (reference sequence). This CDR3 comprises 14 residues. The CDR3 sequence is CAWSGAAITDTQYF. Variable domain in full (rest from reference TRBV30 and TRBJ2-3): SQTIHQWPATLVQPVGSPLSLECTVEGTSNPNLYWYRQAAGRGLQLLFYSVGIGQISSEVPQNLSASRPQDRQFILSSKKLLLSDSGFYLCAWSGAAITDTQYFGPGTRLTVL.

CDR3 region: CASGLLGTVLHNEQFF. The chain recombines TRBV7-2 with TRBJ2-1; there is no DNA to check the TCRdb D call of TRBD1. In germline, CDR1 is SGHTA, CDR2 FQGNSA. CDR3 size: 16 residues.

V and J are TRBV5-1 and TRBJ1-4; TCRdb's D call of TRBD1 is untestable without DNA. The germline CDR1 and CDR2 sequences are SGHRS and YFSETQ. This CDR3 contains 14 residues. This chain's CDR3 is CASSRDSTNEKLFF.

The chain uses TRBV7-2 and TRBJ2-7; the D gene TCRdb calls, TRBD2, cannot be checked with no DNA. Germline CDR1 is SGHTA and CDR2 is FQGNSA. This CDR3 spans 15 amino acids. CDR3 loop: CASSSGPAGSYEQYF.

The chain couples TRBV5-6 to TRBJ2-4; the TCRdb call, TRBD1, lacks DNA for checking. The germline gives CDR1 SGHDT, CDR2 YYEEEE. The CDR3 spans 14 residues. CDR3 amino acids: CASSLRQGGGIQYF.

The V and J genes are TRBV4-2 and TRBJ1-4; the D call of TRBD1 rests on TCRdb alone, since no DNA is present to check it. Germline CDR1 and CDR2: LGHNA and YNFKEQ. The CDR3 totals 15 residues. The CDR3 is CASSEQTGTDEKLFF.

This sequence joins TRBV5-1 and TRBJ1-2; lacking DNA, the TRBD1 call made by TCRdb goes unchecked. The germline V gene has CDR1 SGHRS and CDR2 YFSETQ. The length of the CDR3 is 15 residues. The CDR3 region is CASSLAGTGRDGYTF.

V is TRBV28 and J is TRBJ2-3; TCRdb designates TRBD2, a call that cannot be tested without DNA. The germline V gene encodes CDR1 MDHEN and CDR2 SYDVKM. The CDR3 runs to 16 residues. The CDR3 loop is CASSLHGSLSTDTQYF.

The rearrangement uses TRBV27 and TRBJ2-1. The CDR3 loop spans 15 amino acids. Germline loops: CDR1 MNHEY, CDR2 SMNVEV (reference sequence). The CDR3 sequence: CASSLRQRINNEQFF.

V and J are TRBV25-1 and TRBJ1-4. Germline V lookup: CDR1 MGHDK, CDR2 SYGVNS. This CDR3 has 14 amino acids. Here the CDR3 reads CASSVGDWNEKLFF.

The V call is TRBV6-2 or TRBV6-3, the J call TRBJ2-1; with no DNA, the TCRdb D assignment of TRBD2 cannot be verified. The germline CDR1 and CDR2 sequences are MNHEY and SVGEGT. The CDR3 totals 13 residues. CDR3: CASSFLVGNEQFF.

The CDR3 here is CASSNTGQGLYEQYF. This rearrangement joins TRBV3-1 to TRBJ2-7; TCRdb lists TRBD1, though no DNA is available to test this call. The CDR3 runs 15 residues. Germline CDR1 LGHDT, CDR2 YNNKEL (reference sequence).

The chain carries TRBV5-5 and TRBJ2-3; TCRdb's assignment of TRBD2 cannot be checked, as there is no DNA. Per the germline V gene, CDR1 is SGHKS and CDR2 is YYEKEE (reference sequence). The CDR3 runs 16 residues. CDR3 protein: CASSNRPGGALDTQYF.

The chain carries TRBV6-5 and TRBJ2-4. This CDR3 contains 16 residues. CDR1 is MNHEY, CDR2 SVGAGI, per germline. The CDR3: CASSYEGQLAKNIQYF.

The V gene is TRBV20-1, the J gene TRBJ2-5; TCRdb returns TRBD2, unconfirmable since there is no DNA. Germline CDR1 DFQATT, CDR2 SNEGSKA (reference sequence). The CDR3 is 15 amino acids. The CDR3 spells CSAIVTSGGQETQYF.

The chain joins TRBV18 to TRBJ1-4; no DNA is available, so the TRBD1 call from TCRdb remains unchecked. Germline V CDR1 and CDR2: KGHSH, LQKENI. The CDR3 extends over 16 amino acids. The CDR3 sequence is CASSPSQTGRDEKLFF.

J is TRBJ2-5 and V is TRBV6-1; TCRdb's assignment of TRBD2 cannot be checked, as there is no DNA. The CDR3 totals 15 residues. Germline loops: CDR1 MNHNS, CDR2 SASEGT. This chain's CDR3 is CASTLRLRDQETQYF.

The chain couples TRBV5-6 to TRBJ2-3; there is no DNA to check the TCRdb D call of TRBD2. This CDR3 region has 19 residues. Germline CDR1 is SGHDT and CDR2 is YYEEEE. The chain's CDR3 is CASSFRVTMTSASTDTQYF.

The rearrangement joins TRBV11-2 to TRBJ2-5; TCRdb designates TRBD1, a call that cannot be tested without DNA. The CDR3 runs to 15 residues. Germline CDR1 and CDR2: SGHAT and FQNNGV. CDR3 sequence: CASSLGTISKETQYF.

V usage is TRBV12-3 or TRBV12-4 and J usage is TRBJ1-5. This CDR3 has 12 amino acids. CDR3 sequence reads: CASNGGTQPQHF.